The 27 T cell receptor beta chains in this list originate from one sample, sequenced in a study of blood T cell repertoires in COVID-19. Only in-frame clones appear in the TCRdb table, and some are missing; sequencing was by immunoSEQ multiplex PCR. The data show about 150,000 clones, with more than 80% seen just once and 7.5% to 9.5% held by the top ten. The material sequenced was peripheral blood. These receptors all come from a human donor with acute or convalescent COVID-19. The donor label of this sample is uncertain.

J is TRBJ2-7 and V is TRBV18, with D possibly being TRBD1 (7 bases). Trimming removed 3 bases from V and 3 bases from J, with 9 bases in between. CDR3 size: 13 residues. Germline-derived CDR1 and CDR2 are KGHSH and LQKENI. The CDR3 region is CASSPQGGYEQYF. As DNA, the CDR3 is TGTGCCAGCTCACCGCAGGGGGGCTACGAGCAGTACTTC. Drawing the rest from reference TRBV18 and TRBJ2-7, the complete variable domain is NAGVMQNPRHLVRRRGQEARLRCSPMKGHSHVYWYRQLPEEGLKFMVYLQKENIIDESGMPKERFSAEFPKEGPSILRIQQVVRGDSAAYFCASSPQGGYEQYFGPGTRLTVT.

The genes are TRBV12-3 or TRBV12-4 and TRBJ1-2; D might be TRBD1 (6 bases). The CDR3 has 13 residues. Trimming shortened V by 5 bases and J by 8 bases, and 15 bases separated the two germline ends. CDR3 residues: CASSRDTGGGYTF. For the CDR3, the DNA is TGTGCCAGCAGTCGGGACACTGGCGGCGGCTACACCTTC.

The gene calls are TRBV29-1 and TRBJ1-3; no firm D call. The CDR3 totals 14 residues. Germline V gene sequence: CDR1 SQVTM, CDR2 ANQGSEA. Trimming stripped 0 bases from V and 4 bases from J, with 10 bases between. The CDR3 is CSVEEEGPGNTIYF. The CDR3, as DNA: TGCAGCGTTGAAGAGGAGGGCCCGGGAAACACCATATATTTT.

The chain uses TRBV29-1 and TRBJ1-2; the match to TRBD1 covers 7 bases. Losses at the gene ends were 5 bases for V and 4 bases for J; bases not matched to a gene: 7. The CDR3 has 13 amino acids. Germline-derived CDR1 and CDR2 are SQVTM and ANQGSEA. The DNA of the CDR3 is TGCAGCGTTCCCGGGACAGTGCCCTATGGCTACACCTTC. This gives the protein CSVPGTVPYGYTF.

V usage is TRBV9 and J usage is TRBJ2-4; weak D call: TRBD1 (7 bases). Trimming cost V 3 bases and J 1 base, with 14 bases left between them. This CDR3 is built from 16 residues. Per germline, CDR1 SGDLS and CDR2 YYNGEE. This CDR3 reads CASSGGDSQAKNIQYF. The CDR3 nucleotides are TGTGCCAGCAGCGGGGGGGACAGTCAGGCCAAAAACATTCAGTACTTC. Drawing the rest from reference TRBV9 and TRBJ2-4, the complete variable domain is DSGVTQTPKHLITATGQRVTLRCSPRSGDLSVYWYQQSLDQGLQFLIQYYNGEERAKGNILERFSAQQFPDLHSELNLSSLELGDSALYFCASSGGDSQAKNIQYFGAGTRLSVL.

This clone was picked up one time. The chain carries TRBV14 and TRBJ1-2; weak D call: TRBD1 (5 bases). Germline CDR1 is SGHDN and CDR2 is FVKESK. This CDR3 contains 15 residues. V was shortened by 4 bases and J by 7 bases, with 19 bases between the two germline ends. The CDR3 reads CASSPTGAGNGGYTF. In nucleotides, the CDR3 is TGTGCCAGCAGCCCAACAGGAGCAGGGAATGGTGGCTACACCTTC.

The rearrangement uses TRBV6-5 and TRBJ2-2; the D is unclear. The CDR3 has 13 residues. CDR1 MNHEY and CDR2 SVGAGI come from the germline V gene. The V end lost 4 bases, the J end lost 8 bases, and 11 bases lay between the germline ends. The CDR3, as DNA: TGTGCCAGCAGTTCCCATCGAGAAGGGGAGCTGTTTTTT. Amino acids: CASSSHREGELFF.

A single count supports this clone. V is TRBV6-5 and J is TRBJ1-6; TRBD1 aligns across 9 bases. Germline V gives CDR1 MNHEY, CDR2 SVGAGI. The CDR3 has 15 residues. With 6 bases clipped from V and 9 bases from J, the junction kept 9 bases outside the gene matches. CDR3: CASRAGTGTASPLHF. The CDR3 DNA follows: TGTGCCAGCAGAGCCGGGACAGGGACGGCTTCACCCCTCCACTTT.

The chain uses TRBV5-6 and TRBJ1-6, with D possibly matching TRBD1 (5 bases). V was clipped by 0 bases and J by 5 bases, with 9 bases between them. The CDR3 extends over 15 amino acids. Germline V gene data show CDR1 as SGHDT and CDR2 as YYEEEE. CDR3 nucleotides: TGTGCCAGCAGCTTGGGACAGAAAAATAATTCACCCCTCCACTTT. Protein product: CASSLGQKNNSPLHF.

This sequence joins TRBV25-1 and TRBJ2-3, with D possibly TRBD2 on 6 matching bases. Germline V CDR1 and CDR2: MGHDK, SYGVNS. Trimming pared 1 base from V and 1 base from J, leaving 9 bases between. The CDR3 spans 15 residues. CDR3: CASSEWRGGTDTQYF. The CDR3, as DNA: TGTGCCAGCAGTGAATGGAGGGGTGGCACAGATACGCAGTATTTT.

The V call is TRBV5-4, the J call TRBJ1-2, with 10 positions matching TRBD1. The germline V gene encodes CDR1 SGHNT and CDR2 YYREEE (reference sequence). The J segment lost 5 bases and the V segment lost 4 bases, leaving 5 bases of the junction unmatched. This CDR3 contains 14 residues. CDR3 protein: CASSTWTGGYGYTF. The CDR3 nucleotides read TGTGCCAGCAGCACCTGGACAGGGGGATATGGCTACACCTTC.

This clone has a handful of counts. This chain uses TRBV7-6 with TRBJ2-2; D is perhaps TRBD2 (6 bases). CDR1 and CDR2 from the germline V gene are SGHVS and FNYEAQ. The length of the CDR3 is 15 residues. V was pared by 8 bases and J by 5 bases, with 18 bases between. Here the CDR3 reads CASGFGGGRTGELFF. CDR3 coding DNA: TGTGCCAGCGGGTTCGGTGGGGGGAGGACCGGGGAGCTGTTTTTT.

The chain has TRBV19 and TRBJ2-7; D possibly corresponds to TRBD2 (6 bases). V was clipped by 6 bases and J by 6 bases, with 21 bases between them. Germline lookup yields CDR1 LNHDA and CDR2 SQIVND (reference sequence). The CDR3 covers 15 residues. For the CDR3, the DNA is TGTGCCAGTAGCACTCTCCGGGACCACGGGAGCGAGCAGTACTTC. Encoded protein: CASSTLRDHGSEQYF.

The chain employs TRBV21-1 and TRBJ1-4; whether TRBD1, the table's D call, matches the DNA was not checked. TRBV21-1 is reported as a pseudogene. The CDR3 spans 17 residues. CDR3 in amino acids: CASSKVCMTGRNEKLFF. CDR3 nucleotides: TGTGCCAGCAGCAAAGTTTGTATGACAGGGCGGAATGAAAAACTGTTTTTT.

This clone occurred once. This sequence joins TRBV4-1 and TRBJ1-3; TRBD1 matches at 11 bases. The germline V gene encodes CDR1 MGHRA and CDR2 YSYEKL. V gave up 4 bases and J gave up 1 base; unmatched junction bases: 9. CDR3 length: 18 residues. CDR3 DNA sequence: TGCGCCAGCAGCCTCCTTAGGACAGGGGGCGGATCTGGAAACACCATATATTTT. Amino acid sequence: CASSLLRTGGGSGNTIYF.

The chain links TRBV5-4 to TRBJ2-3; D is possibly TRBD2 (6 bases). The ends were cut back, 2 bases at V and 5 bases at J, with 12 bases in the middle. Germline-derived CDR1 and CDR2 are SGHNT and YYREEE (reference sequence). The CDR3 runs to 14 residues. CDR3 residues: CASSFERRGDTQYF. CDR3 in DNA: TGTGCCAGCAGCTTTGAAAGGAGGGGAGATACGCAGTATTTT. The whole variable domain, filled in from reference TRBV5-4 and TRBJ2-3, reads ETGVTQSPTHLIKTRGQQVTLRCSSQSGHNTVSWYQQALGQGPQFIFQYYREEENGRGNFPPRFSGLQFPNYSSELNVNALELDDSALYLCASSFERRGDTQYFGPGTRLTVL.

This clone was observed a single time. This chain uses TRBV27 with TRBJ2-2; D perhaps matches TRBD1 (5 bases). The V and J ends lost 1 base and 6 bases respectively, with 9 bases between them. This CDR3 is built from 14 residues. Germline V gene lookup returns CDR1 MNHEY and CDR2 SMNVEV (reference sequence). The CDR3, as DNA: TGTGCCAGCAGTTTATACAGGATGGCCGGGGAGCTGTTTTTT. Its translation: CASSLYRMAGELFF.

This clone was seen once. This rearrangement joins TRBV9 to TRBJ2-1, with 10 bases matching TRBD2. The V gene's germline CDR1 is SGDLS and CDR2 YYNGEE. This CDR3 has 15 amino acids. The trim removed 4 bases at V and 4 bases at J, leaving 5 bases unmatched. For the CDR3, the DNA is TGTGCCAGCAGCCATAGCGGGGGGATTTACAATGAGCAGTTCTTC. It encodes CASSHSGGIYNEQFF.

V is TRBV21-1 and J is TRBJ2-1; the tabulated D call, TRBD2, remains unverified against the DNA. TRBV21-1 is described as a pseudogene. CDR3 length equals 20 residues. In DNA form, the CDR3 reads TGTGCCAGCAGCAAAGCATCCGAGCGGGGGGTCAATCCGGCCTACAATGAGCAGTTCTTC. Translated: CASSKASERGVNPAYNEQFF.

The chain recombines TRBV6-5 with TRBJ2-1; D perhaps matches TRBD1 (5 bases). Per germline, CDR1 MNHEY and CDR2 SVGAGI. Deletions cut 0 bases from V and 7 bases from J, with 10 bases between. The CDR3 consists of 14 residues. CDR3: CASSYSNSGNEQFF. In DNA form, the CDR3 reads TGTGCCAGCAGTTACTCTAATTCAGGGAATGAGCAGTTCTTC.

The gene calls are TRBV7-9 and TRBJ1-1; D ambiguous. The CDR3 contains 15 residues. Germline CDR1 is SEHNR and CDR2 is FQNEAQ (reference sequence). The ends were cut back, 5 bases at V and 0 bases at J, with 13 bases in the middle. CDR3 protein: CASSRGSAMNTEAFF. CDR3 DNA sequence: TGTGCCAGCAGCCGAGGGTCTGCAATGAACACTGAAGCTTTCTTT.

The chain carries TRBV15 and TRBJ2-7; TRBD2 might be the D (6 bases). The CDR3 is made up of 15 amino acids. CDR1 is LNHNV and CDR2 is YYDKDF in the germline V gene (reference sequence). V was shortened by 1 base and J by 1 base, with 11 bases between the two germline ends. CDR3 bases: TGTGCCACCAGCAGAGGAGGGGACTGGTCCTACGAGCAGTACTTC. This sequence encodes CATSRGGDWSYEQYF.

This rearrangement joins TRBV5-6 to TRBJ1-2; D gene uncertain. The germline gives CDR1 SGHDT, CDR2 YYEEEE. The CDR3 totals 15 residues. With 2 bases removed from V and 4 bases from J, the gap between germline ends came to 15 bases. As DNA, the CDR3 is TGTGCCAGCAGCTTAGTCGGCGGGAGCTCCTATGGCTACACCTTC. This sequence encodes CASSLVGGSSYGYTF.

This rearrangement joins TRBV6-5 to TRBJ1-2, with no clear D. The CDR3 extends over 13 amino acids. Germline V gene data show CDR1 as MNHEY and CDR2 as SVGAGI. Trimming took off 2 bases at V and 5 bases at J, with 9 bases between the two ends. This chain's CDR3 is CASSYAQLYGYTF. The CDR3 DNA is TGTGCCAGCAGTTACGCACAGCTTTATGGCTACACCTTC.

The gene calls are TRBV30 and TRBJ1-5; no definite D call. Looked up from germline, CDR1 is GTSNPN and CDR2 is SVGIG (reference sequence). The V and J ends lost 2 bases and 6 bases respectively, with 17 bases between them. This CDR3 comprises 15 residues. For the CDR3, the DNA is TGTGCCTGGAGTCCCAGCGGGGTGCGTGGTCAGCCCCAGCATTTT. Its protein product is CAWSPSGVRGQPQHF.

The rearrangement joins TRBV25-1 to TRBJ2-7; 11 bases align to TRBD2. CDR3 length equals 15 residues. The ends lost 4 bases at V and 2 bases at J; junction bases unmatched: 4. Germline CDR1 and CDR2: MGHDK and SYGVNS. DNA of the CDR3: TGTGCCAGCAGTGGGGGACTAGCGGTAACCTACGAGCAGTACTTC. As protein: CASSGGLAVTYEQYF.

The chain recombines TRBV19 with TRBJ2-7, with 8 bases matching TRBD1. Germline V CDR1 and CDR2: LNHDA, SQIVND (reference sequence). The CDR3 is 13 residues long. Trimming took 7 bases from V and 3 from J; bases not matched to a gene: 5. The CDR3 region has the DNA TGTGCCAGTAAGAGGACAGGGATCTACGAGCAGTACTTC. This gives the protein CASKRTGIYEQYF.